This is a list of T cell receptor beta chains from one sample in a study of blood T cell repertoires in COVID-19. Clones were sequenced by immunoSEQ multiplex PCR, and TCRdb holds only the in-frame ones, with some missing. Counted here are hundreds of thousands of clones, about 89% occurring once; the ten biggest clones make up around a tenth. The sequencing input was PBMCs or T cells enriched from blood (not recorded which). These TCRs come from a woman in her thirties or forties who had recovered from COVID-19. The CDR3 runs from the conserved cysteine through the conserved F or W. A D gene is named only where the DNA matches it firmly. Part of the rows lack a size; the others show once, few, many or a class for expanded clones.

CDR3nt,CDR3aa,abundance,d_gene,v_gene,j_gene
TGTGCCAGCAGCACCGGACAGGGCGCAGCTAACTATGGCTACACCTTC,CASSTGQGAANYGYTF,-,TRBD1,TRBV7-8,TRBJ1-2
TGTGCCAGCAGCTCCGGGACAGGGGGCTATGGCTACACCTTC,CASSSGTGGYGYTF,-,TRBD1,TRBV5-6,TRBJ1-2
TGTGCCAGCAGTTTTTTTTCCGGGAGGGCCTACGAGCAGTACTTC,CASSFFSGRAYEQYF,-,TRBD2,TRBV27,TRBJ2-7
TGCGCCAGCAGCCAAGGATCTAGCGGGAGTCTTACCGGGGAGCTGTTTTTT,CASSQGSSGSLTGELFF,once,TRBD2,TRBV4-1,TRBJ2-2
TGTGCCATCAGTGTACGGAGCGGGGCTCAAGAGACCCAGTACTTC,CAISVRSGAQETQYF,-,TRBD2,TRBV10-3,TRBJ2-5
TGTGCCAGCAGCTTAGAGGCAGGGCTATACTACGAGCAGTACTTC,CASSLEAGLYYEQYF,-,-,TRBV7-2,TRBJ2-7
TGTGCCAGTAGTATAGCGGCGACAGGTGAGCAGTACTTC,CASSIAATGEQYF,-,-,TRBV19,TRBJ2-7
TGTGCCAGCAGCTTATCTGTTGAAGCTTTCTTT,CASSLSVEAFF,once,-,TRBV7-9,TRBJ1-1
TGTGCCAGCAGACCCCGGGACAGGCCAGGTTCACCCCTCCACTTT,CASRPRDRPGSPLHF,-,TRBD1,TRBV6-5,TRBJ1-6
TGTGCCAGCAGCCTTGGGACAGCTACCACCGGGGAGCTGTTTTTT,CASSLGTATTGELFF,-,TRBD1,TRBV7-9,TRBJ2-2
TGTGCCATCAGTGTCAGGGGAGAAGGCGAGCAGTACTTC,CAISVRGEGEQYF,few,-,TRBV10-3,TRBJ2-7
TGTGCCAGCAGAAGGGGCAGGGTGAACGAGCAGTACTTC,CASRRGRVNEQYF,-,-,TRBV28,TRBJ2-7
TGTGCCAGCAGCTTACTTCCCAGCGGGGGGGGAGATACGCAGTATTTT,CASSLLPSGGGDTQYF,-,TRBD2,TRBV7-3,TRBJ2-3
TGTGCCAGCAGCTTAGAGGGGACAGCTTGGGGTGGCTACACCTTC,CASSLEGTAWGGYTF,-,TRBD1,TRBV7-2,TRBJ1-2
TGTGCCAGCAGCCAAGGGGGACAGCAAGGGGACTATGGCTACACCTTC,CASSQGGQQGDYGYTF,-,TRBD1,TRBV3-1/TRBV3-2,TRBJ1-2
TGTGCCAGCTCACCAAGGGACAGGGGTTACAATGAGCAGTTCTTC,CASSPRDRGYNEQFF,-,TRBD1,TRBV18,TRBJ2-1
TGTGCCAGCAGCAATAGGGGACAGGGCAGACACCAGCCCCAGCATTTT,CASSNRGQGRHQPQHF,-,-,TRBV21-1,TRBJ1-5
TGTGCCAGCAGTGAGAGCCGCAGGGAACCAGTCTATGGCTACACCTTC,CASSESRREPVYGYTF,-,-,TRBV2,TRBJ1-2
TGTGCCTGGAGCCTCGGGACAGTCCTTTCAGAAGCTTTCTTT,CAWSLGTVLSEAFF,-,TRBD1,TRBV30,TRBJ1-1
TGCGCCAGCAGCCCCAGACTTAGCGGGGGCACAGATACGCAGTATTTT,CASSPRLSGGTDTQYF,-,TRBD2,TRBV10-1,TRBJ2-3
TGTGCCAGCAGAGAGACAGGGAATCTCGGGGAGCTGTTTTTT,CASRETGNLGELFF,-,TRBD1,TRBV9,TRBJ2-2
TGTGCCAGCAGTGAATATTTGGGCAGGGGAACTAATGAAAAACTGTTTTTT,CASSEYLGRGTNEKLFF,-,-,TRBV25-1,TRBJ1-4
TGTGCCAGCAGCTTAGTAGGGGGGGAGAAGGGAAACACCATATATTTT,CASSLVGGEKGNTIYF,-,-,TRBV7-2,TRBJ1-3
TGTGCCAGCACCCTGGGGACAGCCACGCGGGGCTACACCTTC,CASTLGTATRGYTF,-,TRBD1,TRBV6-6,TRBJ1-2
TGTGCCAGCAGCCAGCGGGAGGGCCCTGAGCAGTTCTTC,CASSQREGPEQFF,once,TRBD2,TRBV7-3,TRBJ2-1
TGTGCCAGTAGTATAGATCTGAGCCCTAGCACAGATACGCAGTATTTT,CASSIDLSPSTDTQYF,-,-,TRBV19,TRBJ2-3
TGTGCCAGTAGTATAGGGACAGGGGGCACTGAAGCTTTCTTT,CASSIGTGGTEAFF,-,TRBD1,TRBV19,TRBJ1-1
TGTGCCAGCAGTGACGGGGGGCGCCGGAACACTGAAGCTTTCTTT,CASSDGGRRNTEAFF,once,-,TRBV2,TRBJ1-1
TGTGCCAGCAGCCCCCTCACAGGGACAGATAATTCACCCCTCCACTTT,CASSPLTGTDNSPLHF,-,TRBD1,TRBV7-2,TRBJ1-6
TGTGCCAGCAGCAGGCGGGTCCCCGGGGAGCTGTTTTTT,CASSRRVPGELFF,-,-,TRBV9,TRBJ2-2
TGTGCCAGCAGCCAGGCGCTAGCGGGAGCCTACGAGCAGTACTTC,CASSQALAGAYEQYF,-,TRBD2,TRBV7-2,TRBJ2-7
TGTGCCAGTAGTGAGACACCGGGCAGGGTCGAGACCCAGTACTTC,CASSETPGRVETQYF,-,-,TRBV19,TRBJ2-5
TGTGCCAGTAGTATAACAAGCGGGGCCTGGGAGCAGTACTTC,CASSITSGAWEQYF,-,TRBD2,TRBV19,TRBJ2-7
TGCAGCGCTCTTATTCGGACTATAAGCTCCTACAATGAGCAGTTCTTC,CSALIRTISSYNEQFF,-,-,TRBV29-1,TRBJ2-1
TGTGCCAGCAGCCCCAGACAGGGGGCGGTTGAGCAGTTCTTC,CASSPRQGAVEQFF,-,TRBD1,TRBV7-2,TRBJ2-1
TGTGCCATCAGTCCGGACTTTGATGGCTACACCTTC,CAISPDFDGYTF,-,-,TRBV10-3,TRBJ1-2
TGTGCCAGCAGCCCAAGGACAGGGGATGGGACTGAAGCTTTCTTT,CASSPRTGDGTEAFF,-,TRBD1,TRBV7-2,TRBJ1-1
TGTGCCAGCAGCTTCAACAGGGGGCGTCATAATGAGCAGTTCTTC,CASSFNRGRHNEQFF,-,TRBD1,TRBV7-9,TRBJ2-1
TGTGCCAGCAGCTTGAGGGGACAGGGGATTACCATATATTTT,CASSLRGQGITIYF,-,TRBD1,TRBV5-8,TRBJ1-3
TGTGCCAGCAGCTCCTTGGGGGGGCAGTTCTTC,CASSSLGGQFF,-,-,TRBV7-2,TRBJ2-1
TGTGCCATCAGCCTGGACAGGGCTGGAAACACCATATATTTT,CAISLDRAGNTIYF,-,TRBD1,TRBV10-3,TRBJ1-3
TGTGCCAGCAGCTTGCCGGGGGAAAAACTGTTTTTT,CASSLPGEKLFF,-,-,TRBV7-3,TRBJ1-4
TGCGCCAGCAGCTTGGTAGCCGGGAGCTCCTACGAGCAGTACTTC,CASSLVAGSSYEQYF,-,-,TRBV5-1,TRBJ2-7
TGTGCCAGCAGCCAAGCTGACCTAGGGACTAGCGATGGGTCCCAGTACTTC,CASSQADLGTSDGSQYF,-,TRBD2,TRBV4-2,TRBJ2-5
TGTGCCAGCAGCGTAGGCGGCGACTACAATGAGCAGTTCTTC,CASSVGGDYNEQFF,once,-,TRBV9,TRBJ2-1
TGCAGCGTTGATCCTAGCGGGGCGTACAATGAGCAGTTCTTC,CSVDPSGAYNEQFF,-,TRBD2,TRBV29-1,TRBJ2-1
TGTGCCAGCAGCCCGTTGCCTCCGGGACAGAGCTACGAGCAGTACTTC,CASSPLPPGQSYEQYF,-,TRBD1,TRBV7-2,TRBJ2-7
TGCAGCGCTACGACAGTTTCCTACGAGCAGTACTTC,CSATTVSYEQYF,-,-,TRBV29-1,TRBJ2-7